One and the same sample provided the 32 T cell receptor beta chains below, sequenced in a study of human T cells and chemical hapten exposure (dated by TCRdb to 2020 to 2022). Sample time point, as interpreted from the label and publication: pre-sensitization, week 0. In light of the paper, this sample's treatment or condition label describes: therapeutic diphenylcyclopropenone sensitization with weekly scalp DPC. The library relied on RACE. Sequencing was performed on a NextSeq 500. TCRdb took the public reads, trimmed them with fastp at Q25, ran MiXCR for clone calling and kept in-frame beta chains. Entries are consolidated by CDR3 protein sequence, retaining the most common genes and DNA. The sample table lists 87,000 or so distinct CDR3 sequences, roughly 9.1% of them with a count of one. The top ten constitute 3.6% of the sample. The source material was whole blood, sampled in connection with sensitization to the hapten diphenylcyclopropenone (DPC). The receptors were gathered from a woman between 40 and 50 years old with alopecia areata. Some clones in this sample may be carry-over from other donors' samples.

This clonotype came up many times. The genes are TRBV6-5 and TRBJ1-4; D ambiguous. Germline CDR1 is MNHEY and CDR2 is SVGAGI. V shed 2 bases and J shed 10 bases, with 11 bases lying between them. The CDR3 covers 13 residues. The CDR3 DNA follows: TGTGCCAGCAGTTACGAATCCCGGGGAAAACTGTTTTTT. Its protein is CASSYESRGKLFF.

The chain is built from TRBV7-2 and TRBJ1-5; D may be TRBD1 (6 bases). Germline loops: CDR1 SGHTA, CDR2 FQGNSA. The CDR3 covers 13 residues. V lost 3 bases, J lost 11 bases, and 14 bases lay in between. CDR3 DNA sequence: TGTGCCAGCAGCTTCGCACAGGGACGGACCCAGCATTTT. As protein: CASSFAQGRTQHF.

This clonotype was recorded at least ten times. V usage is TRBV24-1 and J usage is TRBJ2-1; D unclear. V shed 1 base and J shed 7 bases, with 4 bases lying between them. Germline values: CDR1 KGHDR, CDR2 SFDVKD. The CDR3 extends over 12 amino acids. In DNA form, the CDR3 reads TGTGCCACCAGTGATTTCCGGAATGAGCAGTTCTTC. Encoded protein: CATSDFRNEQFF.

This clonotype was counted between two and nine times. This sequence joins TRBV4-1 and TRBJ1-2, with D possibly matching TRBD1 (6 bases). This CDR3 contains 12 residues. The germline V gene encodes CDR1 MGHRA and CDR2 YSYEKL. V gave up 7 bases and J gave up 6 bases, with 12 bases separating them. CDR3 DNA sequence: TGCGCCAGCACGGCGAGGGGGAATGGCTACACCTTC. As protein: CASTARGNGYTF.

This clonotype has ten or more counts. V usage is TRBV4-3 and J usage is TRBJ1-2; 9 bases align to TRBD1. The CDR3 is 13 residues long. The ends lost 2 bases at V and 7 bases at J; junction bases unmatched: 2. CDR1 and CDR2 (germline): LGHNA, YSLEER. CDR3 protein: CASSQTGGFGYTF. In DNA, the CDR3 is TGCGCCAGCAGCCAAACAGGGGGCTTTGGCTACACCTTC.

This clonotype came up many times. The chain joins TRBV6-2 or TRBV6-3 to TRBJ2-7; tentative D call: TRBD2 (5 bases). The CDR3 sequence is 13 residues long. Germline loops: CDR1 MNHEY, CDR2 SVGEGT. The V end lost 2 bases, the J end lost 1 base, and 6 bases lay between the germline ends. CDR3 DNA sequence: TGTGCCAGCAGTTACCGGGGTTCCTACGAGCAGTACTTC. Translated, it gives CASSYRGSYEQYF.

V and J are TRBV4-3 and TRBJ1-2, with a weak D call TRBD1 (5 bases). V gave up 2 bases and J gave up 6 bases, with 19 bases separating them. CDR3 size: 16 residues. Germline CDR1 LGHNA, CDR2 YSLEER. The CDR3 coding sequence is TGCGCCAGCAGCCAAAGCCCCCAAGGGTTGGGGGATGGCTACACCTTC. Its protein is CASSQSPQGLGDGYTF.

The genes are TRBV5-1 and TRBJ1-2; a possible D gene is TRBD1 (5 bases). Trimming shortened V by 2 bases and J by 3 bases, and 8 bases separated the two germline ends. The germline V gene has CDR1 SGHRS and CDR2 YFSETQ. This CDR3 spans 13 amino acids. The CDR3 loop is CASSLQEDYGYTF. As DNA, the CDR3 is TGCGCCAGCAGCTTACAGGAAGACTATGGCTACACCTTC.

The chain employs TRBV20-1 and TRBJ1-5; 8 nucleotides agree with TRBD1. The CDR3 runs to 15 residues. Germline V gives CDR1 DFQATT, CDR2 SNEGSKA (reference sequence). V was clipped by 0 bases and J by 4 bases; unmatched bases: 5. The CDR3: CSARDPGQENQPQHF. In DNA form, the CDR3 reads TGCAGTGCTAGAGACCCGGGACAGGAGAATCAGCCCCAGCATTTT.

This clonotype was detected once. Possible read error: a much larger clone is one base away. The rearrangement links TRBV2 to TRBJ1-1; 7 nucleotides line up with TRBD1. CDR1 is SNHLY, CDR2 FYNNEI, per germline. This CDR3 spans 16 amino acids. J gave up 0 bases and V 7 bases, and 11 bases lay outside the gene matches. This chain's CDR3 is CASNDQPQGMNTEAFF. In DNA, the CDR3 is TGTGCCAGCAATGACCAACCACAGGGGATGAACACTGAAGCTTTCTTT.

Many counts were recorded for this clonotype. The chain is built from TRBV5-1 and TRBJ2-3; TRBD1 might be the D (5 bases). Germline V gene data show CDR1 as SGHRS and CDR2 as YFSETQ. V was trimmed by 3 bases and J by 4 bases, leaving 18 bases between them. The CDR3 is made up of 16 amino acids. CDR3 in DNA: TGCGCCAGCAGCTCGCAGCCCTCAGGGCAGTCAGATACGCAGTATTTT. It translates to CASSSQPSGQSDTQYF.

This clonotype was found many times. The chain uses TRBV7-9 and TRBJ2-1; D gene unclear. The germline V gene encodes CDR1 SEHNR and CDR2 FQNEAQ (reference sequence). With 5 bases removed from V and 6 bases from J, the gap between germline ends came to 14 bases. The CDR3 totals 14 residues. The CDR3, as DNA: TGTGCCAGCAGCCCCCCGGCAATAAGCAATGAGCAGTTCTTC. Its translation: CASSPPAISNEQFF.

The sample holds a few counts of this clonotype. The V call is TRBV6-5, the J call TRBJ1-1; D possibly corresponds to TRBD1 (6 bases). V shed 6 bases and J shed 4 bases, with 24 bases lying between them. Germline values: CDR1 MNHEY, CDR2 SVGAGI. The CDR3 extends over 17 amino acids. CDR3 nucleotides: TGTGCCAGCAGAACCTCCGGGACATCAGCCAGCGTCACTGAAGCTTTCTTT. Its protein product is CASRTSGTSASVTEAFF.

J is TRBJ1-3 and V is TRBV4-2, with 8 bases identical to TRBD1. Trimming took 2 bases from V and 0 from J; bases not matched to a gene: 9. This CDR3 contains 18 residues. Germline V lookup: CDR1 LGHNA, CDR2 YNFKEQ. This CDR3 reads CASSQYPAGGYSGNTIYF. In DNA form, the CDR3 reads TGTGCCAGCAGCCAATACCCGGCAGGGGGCTACTCTGGAAACACCATATATTTT.

DNA for the CDR3: TGTGCCAGCAGCCAAGATTTGGGGACCGAGCAGTACTTC. Its protein product is CASSQDLGTEQYF. The chain employs TRBV14 and TRBJ2-7; D may match TRBD1 or TRBD2 (5 bases each). The CDR3 consists of 13 residues. The V gene lost 0 bases and the J gene lost 6 bases, with 9 bases spanning the gap. The germline gives CDR1 SGHDN, CDR2 FVKESK.

This clonotype was recorded many times. The chain combines TRBV12-3 or TRBV12-4 with TRBJ1-2; no reliable D call. The CDR3 contains 11 residues. V lost 1 base and J 7 bases, leaving 4 bases between the germline ends. CDR3 region: CASSLGGGYTF. Written as DNA, the CDR3 is TGTGCCAGCAGTTTAGGGGGTGGCTACACCTTC.

This rearrangement joins TRBV10-3 to TRBJ2-7, with 7 bases matching TRBD1. J gave up 2 bases and V 4 bases, and 2 bases lay outside the gene matches. The CDR3 runs 13 residues. Germline V CDR1 and CDR2: ENHRY, SYGVKD. The CDR3 protein is CAISGQGAYEQYF. The CDR3 region has the DNA TGTGCCATCAGTGGGCAGGGGGCCTACGAGCAGTACTTC.

The genes are TRBV2 and TRBJ2-5, with D tentatively TRBD2 (6 bases). V was clipped by 6 bases and J by 5 bases, with 19 bases between them. CDR1 and CDR2 from the germline V gene are SNHLY and FYNNEI. The CDR3 loop spans 15 amino acids. CDR3 sequence reads: CASRVPGLREETQYF. CDR3 DNA sequence: TGTGCCAGCAGGGTGCCGGGACTTCGAGAGGAGACCCAGTACTTC.

V and J are TRBV12-3 or TRBV12-4 and TRBJ2-2; perhaps TRBD1 as D (5 bases). CDR3 length: 15 amino acids. V lost 6 bases, J lost 7 bases, and 18 bases lay in between. In nucleotides, the CDR3 is TGTGCCAGCAGCCTCCGGCAGGGAATGCACGGGGAGCTGTTTTTT. Translating gives CASSLRQGMHGELFF.

In its sample, this clonotype was seen a few times. The rearrangement uses TRBV6-6 and TRBJ1-5; TRBD1 is a possible D gene (6 bases). CDR3 size: 14 residues. The germline CDR1 and CDR2 sequences are MNHNY and SVGAGI (reference sequence). V lost 6 bases, J lost 5 bases, and 14 bases lay in between. The chain's CDR3 is CASSLGQTDQPQHF. The CDR3 nucleotides read TGTGCCAGCAGCCTCGGACAGACCGATCAGCCCCAGCATTTT.

Details on this clonotype: At one of its ends the junction is not consistent with the germline gene, which may arise from a read error. The CDR3 protein is CASSLAGQATYERYF. CDR3 DNA: TGTGCCAGCAGCTTAGCTGGGCAGGCAACCTACGAGCGGTACTTC. The gene calls are TRBV7-2 and TRBJ2-7; no definite D call. CDR3 length: 15 amino acids. Germline CDR1 SGHTA, CDR2 FQGNSA.

This clonotype was recorded at least ten times. V and J are TRBV5-1 and TRBJ1-1; possibly TRBD1 for D (5 bases). V lost 4 bases to trimming and J lost 4 bases, with 14 bases between them. This CDR3 has 14 amino acids. The germline CDR1 and CDR2 sequences are SGHRS and YFSETQ. In nucleotides, the CDR3 is TGCGCCAGCAGCGCCGTGGGGCCGGGCACTGAAGCTTTCTTT. Translation: CASSAVGPGTEAFF.

This clonotype has only a few counts. This chain uses TRBV11-3 with TRBJ2-2; D not certain. The CDR3 loop spans 15 amino acids. With 0 bases removed from V and 1 base from J, the gap between germline ends came to 6 bases. In germline, CDR1 is SGHNT, CDR2 YENEEA. The chain's CDR3 is CASSLEPRNTGELFF. In DNA, the CDR3 is TGTGCCAGCAGCTTAGAACCTAGGAACACCGGGGAGCTGTTTTTT.

The chain has TRBV20-1 and TRBJ2-7; D unresolved. Germline V gives CDR1 DFQATT, CDR2 SNEGSKA (reference sequence). V dropped 5 bases and J dropped 0 bases, with 11 bases sitting between them. The CDR3 runs 13 residues. The CDR3 loop is CSAQDLYSYEQYF. In DNA form, the CDR3 reads TGCAGTGCTCAGGACCTATACTCCTACGAGCAGTACTTC.

V is TRBV6-2 or TRBV6-3 and J is TRBJ1-1; the D is unclear. V lost 6 bases, J lost 2 bases, and 10 bases lay in between. Germline V gene sequence: CDR1 MNHEY, CDR2 SVGEGT. The CDR3 consists of 13 residues. The CDR3: CASRVPGNTEAFF. CDR3 bases: TGTGCCAGCAGGGTACCTGGAAACACTGAAGCTTTCTTT.

This clonotype was detected ten times or more. This chain connects TRBV2 to TRBJ1-5; possible D gene TRBD1, 6 bases. The CDR3 contains 15 residues. V was clipped by 1 base and J by 2 bases, with 9 bases between them. Germline values: CDR1 SNHLY, CDR2 FYNNEI. The CDR3 loop is CASSEGDTRNQPQHF. CDR3 nucleotide sequence: TGTGCCAGCAGTGAAGGGGACACCCGCAATCAGCCCCAGCATTTT.

This chain connects TRBV19 to TRBJ1-6; 10 positions match TRBD1. There are 14 residues in the CDR3. Germline assignment: CDR1 LNHDA and CDR2 SQIVND (reference sequence). The junction had 3 bases not matched to a gene; V was cut back by 6 bases and J by 7 bases. The CDR3 protein is CASREGQGNSPLHF. CDR3 nucleotide sequence: TGTGCCAGTAGAGAGGGACAGGGGAATTCACCCCTCCACTTT.

The J gene is TRBJ1-6, the V gene TRBV20-1; maybe TRBD1 (6 bases). The CDR3 extends over 13 amino acids. CDR1 and CDR2 from the germline V gene are DFQATT and SNEGSKA (reference sequence). Trimming removed 5 bases at V and 13 bases at J, with 18 bases between. This CDR3 reads CSAAGAGARPLHF. The DNA for the CDR3 is TGCAGTGCTGCAGGGGCTGGAGCTAGGCCCCTCCACTTT.

This clonotype has only a few counts. The chain recombines TRBV20-1 with TRBJ2-7; 7 nucleotides line up with TRBD1. The CDR3 runs 12 residues. Germline values: CDR1 DFQATT, CDR2 SNEGSKA (reference sequence). The ends lost 6 bases at V and 7 bases at J; junction bases unmatched: 9. CDR3 loop: CSAVVGGWEQYF. The DNA of the CDR3 is TGCAGTGCCGTGGTAGGGGGCTGGGAGCAGTACTTC.

This clonotype has at least ten counts. The rearrangement uses TRBV7-2 and TRBJ1-5; D is unclear. V lost 5 bases and J lost 5, with 10 bases in between. The V gene's germline CDR1 is SGHTA and CDR2 FQGNSA. The CDR3 consists of 13 residues. This CDR3 reads CASSVQWDQPQHF. The CDR3 nucleotides are TGTGCCAGCAGCGTCCAGTGGGATCAGCCCCAGCATTTT.

As to this clonotype: This may be a read error: a much more frequent sequence differs by one nucleotide. This chain links TRBV7-8 with TRBJ2-3; 7 bases are a match to TRBD1. Germline-derived CDR1 and CDR2 are SGHVS and FQNEAQ. The CDR3 totals 15 residues. V was pared by 4 bases and J by 4 bases, with 8 bases of the junction left unmatched. DNA of the CDR3: TGTGCCAGCAGCTCGAGACAGGGAAGGTCAGATACGCAGTATTTT. Protein product: CASSSRQGRSDTQYF.

At least ten counts were recorded for this clonotype. The rearrangement joins TRBV7-9 to TRBJ2-4, with TRBD2 matching over 8 bases. From germline, CDR1 is SEHNR and CDR2 FQNEAQ (reference sequence). CDR3 length equals 14 residues. This chain's CDR3 is CVAGGTRGKNIQYF. The CDR3 nucleotides read TGTGTCGCCGGAGGGACTAGAGGGAAAAACATTCAGTACTTC.